This T cell receptor (beta chain) was sequenced in a study of T cell repertoires in cytomegalovirus infection. The wider study: Matching HLA type, along with CMV infection, was indicated by public TCR beta signatures.

This clonotype came up many times. Its antigen is as yet unknown. TCRdb re-derived calls from the reads in MiXCR, one entry per CDR3 protein. The sample consists of 630,000 or so distinct CDR3 sequences, 20% to 25% of them appearing once. Regarding the study as a whole: Of the TCR beta families, the public ones yielded a cumulative frequency that identified carriers of CMV plus the relevant HLA.

V lost 7 bases to trimming and J lost 8 bases; unmatched junction nucleotides: 10. This CDR3 has 14 amino acids. The sample comprised CD8+ T cells from PBMCs. The V call is TRBV12-3 or TRBV12-4, the J call TRBJ2-1; 8 bases are shared with TRBD1. The receptor was derived from a human donor in good health (CMV status not recorded). Some clones in this sample may be carry-over from other donors' samples. This CDR3 is CASTQGARGHEQFF. The CDR3 nucleotides read TGTGCCAGCACGCAGGGGGCTAGAGGGCATGAGCAGTTCTTC.